This T cell receptor (beta chain) was sequenced in a study of T-cell memory formation after mild COVID-19. The overall study: Clustering of TCRs was largely donor specific. Findings and limits, study-wide: Pre-infection memory already had some responding clones, implying cross-reactive memory joined. CD4+ clones that contracted lay mainly in CM and EM; CD8+ ones lay in EMRA.

The table lists this clonotype with many counts. The antigen remains unidentified. TCRdb re-derived calls from the 5' RACE reads in MiXCR, one entry per CDR3 protein. Among about 310,000 distinct CDR3 sequences listed, roughly 15% were seen once. This clonotype was obtained from a man aged 18 to 29 who had mild COVID-19 (a few samples of this study predate the infection). Cell type and time point are not known. Sequencing input: PBMCs or a T cell subset sorted from them (not recorded which).

The chain's CDR3 is CASSLAGVTDTQYF. The CDR3 DNA is TGTGCCAGCAGCTTGGCGGGGGTCACAGATACGCAGTATTTT. This chain joins TRBV5-6 and TRBJ2-3; possible D gene TRBD2, 6 bases. CDR1 is SGHDT and CDR2 is YYEEEE in the germline V gene. The CDR3 loop spans 14 amino acids. V gave up 0 bases and J gave up 2 bases, with 7 bases separating them.